This TCR beta chain stems from a study of T-cell reconstitution after alpha-beta-depleted transplantation in children. The CDR3 runs to 14 residues. Trimming took off 1 base at V and 7 bases at J, with 11 bases between the two ends. Germline V gives CDR1 SNHLY, CDR2 FYNNEI. This sample's TCRbeta library carried unique molecular identifier barcodes. Each CDR3 protein is one row after TCRdb ran MiXCR on the PCR reads. The table shows just over 950,000 distinct CDR3 sequences, with around 30% occurring only once. General study results and limits: Several patients had high TCRbeta diversity at day 60; it came from surviving recipient T cells and thymic progenitors. One year post-transplant, T-cell counts and diversity were largely derived from T cells produced anew. Several hundred expanded graft clones reportedly supplied alpha-beta T cells about two months after transplant.

On this clonotype: Its antigen remains unidentified.

The source material was PBMCs, mostly from graft donor cells, sampled 360 days after TCRalphabeta/CD19-depleted stem cell transplant. The gene calls are TRBV2 and TRBJ1-5; D possibly corresponds to TRBD1 (5 bases). This sequence originates from a boy in the first two years of life who had a stem cell transplant for SCID, so the T cells may come from the graft donor. CDR3 residues: CASSEEGGAQPQHF. The CDR3 nucleotides are TGTGCCAGCAGTGAAGAGGGTGGGGCCCAGCCCCAGCATTTT.